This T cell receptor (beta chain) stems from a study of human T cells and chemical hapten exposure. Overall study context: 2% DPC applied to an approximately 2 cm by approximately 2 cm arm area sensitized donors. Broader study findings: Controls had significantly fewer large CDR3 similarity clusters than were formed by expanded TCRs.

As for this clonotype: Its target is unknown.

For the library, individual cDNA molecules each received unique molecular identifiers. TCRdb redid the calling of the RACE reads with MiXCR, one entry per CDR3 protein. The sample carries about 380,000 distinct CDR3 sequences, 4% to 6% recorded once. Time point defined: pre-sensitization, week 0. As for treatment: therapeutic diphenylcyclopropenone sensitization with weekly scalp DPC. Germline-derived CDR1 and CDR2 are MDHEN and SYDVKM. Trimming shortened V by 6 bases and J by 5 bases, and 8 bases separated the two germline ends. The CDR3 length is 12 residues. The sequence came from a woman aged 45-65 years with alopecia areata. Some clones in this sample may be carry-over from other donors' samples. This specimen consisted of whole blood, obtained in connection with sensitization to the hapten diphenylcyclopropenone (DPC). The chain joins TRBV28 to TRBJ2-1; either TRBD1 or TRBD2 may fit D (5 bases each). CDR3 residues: CASSWGNNEQFF. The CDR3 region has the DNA TGTGCCAGCAGCTGGGGGAACAATGAGCAGTTCTTC.